This record covers a single T cell receptor (beta chain). Its antigen is unknown. Naive CD4+ cells were CD45RA-selected; the remaining cells were memory. The sample comes from a study of shared clonotypes between healthy human individuals. Clones were read by immunoSEQ multiplex PCR, and TCRdb kept only the in-frame ones, dropping some. The repertoire has nearly 750,000 clones, approximately 77% of them found once; the top ten carry about 1.7%. The V gene's germline CDR1 is SQVTM and CDR2 ANQGSEA. CDR3 length equals 14 residues. V lost 6 bases to trimming and J lost 6 bases; unmatched junction nucleotides: 13. Study-wide results and caveats: An expected dependence of interdonor clonotype sharing on sequencing depth was noted.

This TCR derives from a woman aged 25-40 years in good health. The chain carries TRBV29-1 and TRBJ2-5, with 7 nucleotides matching TRBD1. Sequenced input: memory CD4+ T cells sorted from blood. The sample's subset: CD45RA-negative fraction. For the CDR3, the DNA is TGCAGCGTGGGTGTACAGGGGATTGGGAAGACCCAGTACTTC. Protein product: CSVGVQGIGKTQYF.